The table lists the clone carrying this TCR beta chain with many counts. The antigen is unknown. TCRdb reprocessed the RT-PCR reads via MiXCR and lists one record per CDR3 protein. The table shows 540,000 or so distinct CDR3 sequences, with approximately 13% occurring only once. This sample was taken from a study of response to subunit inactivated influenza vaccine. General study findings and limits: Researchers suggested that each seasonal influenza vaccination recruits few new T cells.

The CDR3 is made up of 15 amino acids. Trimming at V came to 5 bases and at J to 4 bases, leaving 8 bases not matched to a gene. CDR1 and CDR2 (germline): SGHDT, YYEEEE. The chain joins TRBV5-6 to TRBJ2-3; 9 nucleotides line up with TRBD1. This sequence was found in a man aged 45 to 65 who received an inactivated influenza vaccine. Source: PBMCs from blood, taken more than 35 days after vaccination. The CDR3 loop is CASRLGTGIADTQYF. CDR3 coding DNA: TGTGCCAGCAGATTAGGGACAGGGATAGCAGATACGCAGTATTTT. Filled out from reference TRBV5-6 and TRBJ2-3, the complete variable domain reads DAGVTQSPTHLIKTRGQQVTLRCSPKSGHDTVSWYQQALGQGPQFIFQYYEEEERQRGNFPDRFSGHQFPNYSSELNVNALLLGDSALYLCASRLGTGIADTQYFGPGTRLTVL.